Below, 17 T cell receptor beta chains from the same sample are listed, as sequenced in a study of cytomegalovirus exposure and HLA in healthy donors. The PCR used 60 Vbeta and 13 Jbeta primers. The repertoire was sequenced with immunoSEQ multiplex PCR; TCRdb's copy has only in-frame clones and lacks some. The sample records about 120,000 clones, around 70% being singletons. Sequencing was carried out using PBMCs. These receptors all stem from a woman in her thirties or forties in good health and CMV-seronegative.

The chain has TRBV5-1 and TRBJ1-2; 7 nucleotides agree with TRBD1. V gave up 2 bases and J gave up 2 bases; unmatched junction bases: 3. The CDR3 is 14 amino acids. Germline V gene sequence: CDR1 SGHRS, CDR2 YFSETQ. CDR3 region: CASSLDRVNYGYTF. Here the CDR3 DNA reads TGCGCCAGCAGCTTAGACAGGGTGAACTATGGCTACACCTTC.

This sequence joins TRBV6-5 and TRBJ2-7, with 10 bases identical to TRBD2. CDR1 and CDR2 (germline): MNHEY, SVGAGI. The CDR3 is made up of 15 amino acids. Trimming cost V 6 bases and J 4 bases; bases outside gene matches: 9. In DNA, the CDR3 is TGTGCCAGCAGGTTCACCGGGACTAGCGTGTACGAGCAGTACTTC. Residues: CASRFTGTSVYEQYF.

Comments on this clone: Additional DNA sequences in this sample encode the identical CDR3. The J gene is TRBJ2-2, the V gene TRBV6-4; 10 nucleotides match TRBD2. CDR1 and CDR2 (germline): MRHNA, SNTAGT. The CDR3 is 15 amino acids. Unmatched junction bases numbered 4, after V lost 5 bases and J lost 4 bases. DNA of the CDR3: TGTGCCAGCAGTCCGAGCGGGGGGGGCACCGGGGAGCTGTTTTTT. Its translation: CASSPSGGGTGELFF.

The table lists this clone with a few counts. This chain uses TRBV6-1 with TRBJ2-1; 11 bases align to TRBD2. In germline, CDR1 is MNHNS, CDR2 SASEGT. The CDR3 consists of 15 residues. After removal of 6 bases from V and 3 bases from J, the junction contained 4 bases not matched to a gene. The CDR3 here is CASSPLAGGYNEQFF. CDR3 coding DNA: TGTGCCAGCAGCCCGCTAGCGGGGGGCTACAATGAGCAGTTCTTC.

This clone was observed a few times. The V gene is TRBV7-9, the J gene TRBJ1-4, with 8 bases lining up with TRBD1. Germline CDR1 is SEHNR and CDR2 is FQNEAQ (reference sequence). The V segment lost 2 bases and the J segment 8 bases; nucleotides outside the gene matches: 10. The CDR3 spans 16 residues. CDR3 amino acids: CASSLTQGALTEKLFF. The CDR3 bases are TGTGCCAGCAGCTTAACCCAGGGGGCGCTTACGGAAAAACTGTTTTTT. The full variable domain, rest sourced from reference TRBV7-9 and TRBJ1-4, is DTGVSQNPRHKITKRGQNVTFRCDPISEHNRLYWYRQTLGQGPEFLTYFQNEAQLEKSRLLSDRFSAERPKGSFSTLEIQRTEQGDSAMYLCASSLTQGALTEKLFFGSGTQLSVL.

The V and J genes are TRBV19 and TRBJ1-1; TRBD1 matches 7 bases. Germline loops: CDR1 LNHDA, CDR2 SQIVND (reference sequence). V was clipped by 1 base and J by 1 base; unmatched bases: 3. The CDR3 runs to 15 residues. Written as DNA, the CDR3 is TGTGCCAGTAGTATAGTGCGACAGGGGAACACTGAAGCTTTCTTT. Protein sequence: CASSIVRQGNTEAFF.

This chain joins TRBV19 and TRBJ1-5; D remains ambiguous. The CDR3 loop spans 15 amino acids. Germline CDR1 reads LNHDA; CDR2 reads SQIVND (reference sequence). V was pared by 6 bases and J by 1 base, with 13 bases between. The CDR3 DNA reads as TGTGCCAGTAGGCGGGGTATTTCGAGCAATCAGCCCCAGCATTTT. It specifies CASRRGISSNQPQHF. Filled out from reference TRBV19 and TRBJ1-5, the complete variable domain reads DGGITQSPKYLFRKEGQNVTLSCEQNLNHDAMYWYRQDPGQGLRLIYYSQIVNDFQKGDIAEGYSVSREKKESFPLTVTSAQKNPTAFYLCASRRGISSNQPQHFGDGTRLSIL.

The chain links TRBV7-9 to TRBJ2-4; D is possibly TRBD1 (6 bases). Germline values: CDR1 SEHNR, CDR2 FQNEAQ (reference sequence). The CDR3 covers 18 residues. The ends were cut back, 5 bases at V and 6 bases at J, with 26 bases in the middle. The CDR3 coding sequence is TGTGCCAGCAGCCCCAGGGATTTCAGGGGAAGGGAAGCAAACATTCAGTACTTC. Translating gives CASSPRDFRGREANIQYF.

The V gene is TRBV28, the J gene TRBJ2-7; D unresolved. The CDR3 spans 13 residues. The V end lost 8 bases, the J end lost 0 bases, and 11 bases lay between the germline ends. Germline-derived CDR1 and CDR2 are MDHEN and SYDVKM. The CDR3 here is CASLDSSSYEQYF. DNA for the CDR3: TGTGCCAGCCTAGACTCATCCTCCTACGAGCAGTACTTC.

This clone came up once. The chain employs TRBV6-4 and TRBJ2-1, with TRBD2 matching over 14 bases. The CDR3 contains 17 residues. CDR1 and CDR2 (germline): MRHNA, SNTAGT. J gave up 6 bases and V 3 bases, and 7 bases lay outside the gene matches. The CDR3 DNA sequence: TGTGCCAGCAGTGAATCGGGACTAGCGGGAGATAGCAATGAGCAGTTCTTC. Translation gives CASSESGLAGDSNEQFF.

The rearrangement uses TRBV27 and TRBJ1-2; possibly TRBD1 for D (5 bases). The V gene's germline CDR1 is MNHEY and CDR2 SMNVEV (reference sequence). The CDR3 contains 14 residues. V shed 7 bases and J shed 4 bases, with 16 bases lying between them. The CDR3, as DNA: TGTGCCAGCAACAATGGCGGACAAGGCTATGGCTACACCTTC. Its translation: CASNNGGQGYGYTF.

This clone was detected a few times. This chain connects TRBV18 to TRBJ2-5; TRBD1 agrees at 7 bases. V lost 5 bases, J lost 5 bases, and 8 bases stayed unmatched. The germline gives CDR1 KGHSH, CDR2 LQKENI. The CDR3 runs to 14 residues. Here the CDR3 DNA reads TGTGCCAGCTCATTAAGACAGGGTGGCGAGACCCAGTACTTC. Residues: CASSLRQGGETQYF.

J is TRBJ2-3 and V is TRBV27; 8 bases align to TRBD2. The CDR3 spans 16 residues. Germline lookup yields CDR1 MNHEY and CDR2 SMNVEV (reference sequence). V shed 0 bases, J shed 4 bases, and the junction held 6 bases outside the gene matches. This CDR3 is CASSLSRGLEADTQYF. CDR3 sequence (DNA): TGTGCCAGCAGTTTATCGAGGGGACTAGAGGCAGATACGCAGTATTTT.

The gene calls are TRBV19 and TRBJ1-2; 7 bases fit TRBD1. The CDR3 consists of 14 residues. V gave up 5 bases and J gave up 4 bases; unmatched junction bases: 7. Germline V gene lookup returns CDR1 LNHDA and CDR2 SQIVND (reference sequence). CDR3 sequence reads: CASSSPGTVYGYTF. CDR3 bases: TGTGCCAGTAGTTCCCCCGGGACAGTCTATGGCTACACCTTC.

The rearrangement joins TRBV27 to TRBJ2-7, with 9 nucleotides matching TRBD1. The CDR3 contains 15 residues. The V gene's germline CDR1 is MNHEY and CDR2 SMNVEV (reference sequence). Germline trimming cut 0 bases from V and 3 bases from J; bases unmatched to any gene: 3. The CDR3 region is CASSLSRTGDYEQYF. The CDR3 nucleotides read TGTGCCAGCAGTTTATCGAGGACAGGGGACTACGAGCAGTACTTC.

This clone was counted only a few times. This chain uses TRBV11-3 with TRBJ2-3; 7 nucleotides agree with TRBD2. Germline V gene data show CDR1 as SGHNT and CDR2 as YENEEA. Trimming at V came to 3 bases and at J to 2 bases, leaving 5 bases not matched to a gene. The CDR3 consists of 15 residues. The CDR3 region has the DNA TGTGCCAGCAGCTTCGGCGGGGGTTCCACAGATACGCAGTATTTT. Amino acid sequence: CASSFGGGSTDTQYF.

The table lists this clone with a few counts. The CDR3 DNA is TGTGCCAGCTCGAGAGGCGACAGGGGGCCGGGAGAGCAGTACTTC. Translating it yields CASSRGDRGPGEQYF. The chain is built from TRBV2 and TRBJ2-7, with 10 bases fitting TRBD1. V gave up 8 bases and J gave up 7 bases; unmatched junction bases: 14. The CDR3 covers 15 residues. Germline CDR1 is SNHLY and CDR2 is FYNNEI.